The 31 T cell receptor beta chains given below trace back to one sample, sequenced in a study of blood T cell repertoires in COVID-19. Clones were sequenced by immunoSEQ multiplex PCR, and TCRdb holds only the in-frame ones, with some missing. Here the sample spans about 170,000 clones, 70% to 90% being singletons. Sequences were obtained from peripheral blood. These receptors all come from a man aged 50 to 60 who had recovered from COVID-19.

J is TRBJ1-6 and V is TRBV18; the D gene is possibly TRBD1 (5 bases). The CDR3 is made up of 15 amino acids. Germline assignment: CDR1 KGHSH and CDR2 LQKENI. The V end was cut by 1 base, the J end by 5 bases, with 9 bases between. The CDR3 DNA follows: TGTGCCAGCTCACCACTAACAGGCGATAATTCACCCCTCCACTTT. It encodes CASSPLTGDNSPLHF.

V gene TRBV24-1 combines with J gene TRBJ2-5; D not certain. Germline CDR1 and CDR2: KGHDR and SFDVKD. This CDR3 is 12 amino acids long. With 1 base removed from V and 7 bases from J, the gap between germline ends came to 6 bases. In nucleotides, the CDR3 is TGTGCCACCAGTGATTTTACGGGGACCCAGTACTTC. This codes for CATSDFTGTQYF.

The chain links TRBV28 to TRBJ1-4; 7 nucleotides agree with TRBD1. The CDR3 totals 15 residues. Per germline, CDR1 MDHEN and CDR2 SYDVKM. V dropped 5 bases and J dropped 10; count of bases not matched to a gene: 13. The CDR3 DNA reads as TGTGCCAGCAGTGATACCGGGACAGCAGGCGGAAAACTGTTTTTT. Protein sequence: CASSDTGTAGGKLFF.

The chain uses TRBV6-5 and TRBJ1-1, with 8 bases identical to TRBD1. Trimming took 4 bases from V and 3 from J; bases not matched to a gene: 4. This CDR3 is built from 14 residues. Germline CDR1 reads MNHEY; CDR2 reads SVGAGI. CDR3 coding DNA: TGTGCCAGCAGTTCCAGGGGGCGGGACACTGAAGCTTTCTTT. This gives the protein CASSSRGRDTEAFF.

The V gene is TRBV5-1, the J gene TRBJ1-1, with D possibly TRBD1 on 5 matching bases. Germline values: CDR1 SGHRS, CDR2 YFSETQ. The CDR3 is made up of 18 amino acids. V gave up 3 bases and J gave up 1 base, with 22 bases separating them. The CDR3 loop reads CASSWGGGGTTRNTEAFF. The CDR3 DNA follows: TGCGCCAGCAGCTGGGGAGGCGGGGGTACGACGAGGAACACTGAAGCTTTCTTT.

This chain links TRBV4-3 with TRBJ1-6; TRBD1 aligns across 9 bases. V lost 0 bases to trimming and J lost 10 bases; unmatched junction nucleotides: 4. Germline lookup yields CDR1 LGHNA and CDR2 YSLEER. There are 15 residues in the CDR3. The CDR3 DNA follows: TGCGCCAGCAGCCAAGAAGGGACAGGGAACTCACCCCTCCACTTT. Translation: CASSQEGTGNSPLHF.

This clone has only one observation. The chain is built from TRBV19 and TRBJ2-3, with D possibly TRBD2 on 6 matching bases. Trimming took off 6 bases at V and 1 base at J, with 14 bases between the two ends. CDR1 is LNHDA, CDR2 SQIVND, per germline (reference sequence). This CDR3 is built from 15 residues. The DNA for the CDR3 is TGTGCCAGTAGGGGCACTAGCAGACGCACAGATACGCAGTATTTT. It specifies CASRGTSRRTDTQYF.

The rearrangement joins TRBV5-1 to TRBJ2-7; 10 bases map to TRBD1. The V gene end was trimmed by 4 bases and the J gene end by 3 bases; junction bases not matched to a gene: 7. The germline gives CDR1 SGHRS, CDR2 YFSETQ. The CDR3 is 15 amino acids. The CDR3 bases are TGCGCCAGCAGCGCCGGGGACAGGGGTGGCTACGAGCAGTACTTC. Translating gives CASSAGDRGGYEQYF.

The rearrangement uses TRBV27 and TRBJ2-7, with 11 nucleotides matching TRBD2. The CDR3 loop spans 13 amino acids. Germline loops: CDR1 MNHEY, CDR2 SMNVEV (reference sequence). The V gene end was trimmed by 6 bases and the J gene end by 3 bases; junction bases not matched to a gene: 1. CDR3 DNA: TGTGCCAGCAGGACTAGCGGGGTCTACGAGCAGTACTTC. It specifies CASRTSGVYEQYF.

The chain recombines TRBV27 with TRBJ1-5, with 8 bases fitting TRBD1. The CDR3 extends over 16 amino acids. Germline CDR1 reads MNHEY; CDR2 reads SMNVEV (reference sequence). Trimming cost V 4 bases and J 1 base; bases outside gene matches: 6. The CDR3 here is CASSSLGQGSNQPQHF. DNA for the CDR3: TGTGCCAGCAGTTCCCTCGGACAGGGAAGCAATCAGCCCCAGCATTTT.

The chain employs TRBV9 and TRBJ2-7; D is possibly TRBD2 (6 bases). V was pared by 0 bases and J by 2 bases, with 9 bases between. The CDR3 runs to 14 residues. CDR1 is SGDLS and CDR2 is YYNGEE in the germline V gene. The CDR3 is CASSVGLGTYEQYF. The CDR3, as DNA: TGTGCCAGCAGCGTAGGACTAGGGACCTACGAGCAGTACTTC.

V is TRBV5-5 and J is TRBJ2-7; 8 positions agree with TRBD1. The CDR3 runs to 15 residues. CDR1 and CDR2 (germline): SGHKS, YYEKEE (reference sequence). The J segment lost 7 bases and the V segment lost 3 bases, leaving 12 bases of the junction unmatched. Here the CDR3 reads CASSSDRVKGQEQYF. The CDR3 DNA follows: TGTGCCAGCAGCTCGGACAGGGTAAAGGGCCAAGAGCAGTACTTC.

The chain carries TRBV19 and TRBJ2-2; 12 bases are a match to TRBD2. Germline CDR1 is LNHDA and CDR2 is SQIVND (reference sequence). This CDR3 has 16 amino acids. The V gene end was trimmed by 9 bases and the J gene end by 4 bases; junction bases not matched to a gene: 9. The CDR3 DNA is TGTGCCAGCAGTCGACTAGCGGGAGTTCGCACCGGGGAGCTGTTTTTT. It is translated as CASSRLAGVRTGELFF.

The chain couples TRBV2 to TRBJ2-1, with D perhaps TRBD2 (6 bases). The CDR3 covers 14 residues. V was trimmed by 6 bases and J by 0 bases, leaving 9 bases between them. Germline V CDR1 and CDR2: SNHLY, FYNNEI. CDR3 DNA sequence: TGTGCCAGCAGGCGGGACTTCTCCTACAATGAGCAGTTCTTC. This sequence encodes CASRRDFSYNEQFF.

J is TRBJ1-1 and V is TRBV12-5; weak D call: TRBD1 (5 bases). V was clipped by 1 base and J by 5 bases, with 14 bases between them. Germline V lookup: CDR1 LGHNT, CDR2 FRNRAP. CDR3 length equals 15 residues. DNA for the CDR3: TGTGCTAGTGGTTTGGCCCAGGGCGTATGGACTGAAGCTTTCTTT. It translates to CASGLAQGVWTEAFF.

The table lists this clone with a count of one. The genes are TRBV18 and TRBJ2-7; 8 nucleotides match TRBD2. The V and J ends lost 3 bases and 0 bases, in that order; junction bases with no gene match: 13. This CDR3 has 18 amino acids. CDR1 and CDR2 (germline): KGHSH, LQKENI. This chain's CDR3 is CASSPLAASGTSSYEQYF. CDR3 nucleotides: TGTGCCAGCTCACCTCTGGCGGCAAGCGGGACTAGCTCCTACGAGCAGTACTTC.

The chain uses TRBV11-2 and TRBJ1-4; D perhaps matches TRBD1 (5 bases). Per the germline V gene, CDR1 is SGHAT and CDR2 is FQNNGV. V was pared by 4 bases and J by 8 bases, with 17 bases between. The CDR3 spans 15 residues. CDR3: CASSSRAQGGEKLFF. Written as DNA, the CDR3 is TGTGCCAGCAGCTCCAGAGCGCAGGGAGGGGAAAAACTGTTTTTT.

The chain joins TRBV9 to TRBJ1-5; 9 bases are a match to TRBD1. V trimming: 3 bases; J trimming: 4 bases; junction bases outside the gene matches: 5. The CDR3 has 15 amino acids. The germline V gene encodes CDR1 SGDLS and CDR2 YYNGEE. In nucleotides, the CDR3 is TGTGCCAGCAGCGGGGGACAGGGACGAAATCAGCCCCAGCATTTT. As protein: CASSGGQGRNQPQHF.

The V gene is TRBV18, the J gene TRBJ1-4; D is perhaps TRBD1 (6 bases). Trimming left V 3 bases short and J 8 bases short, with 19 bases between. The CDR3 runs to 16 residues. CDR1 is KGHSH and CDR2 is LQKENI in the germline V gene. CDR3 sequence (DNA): TGTGCCAGCTCACCCAGTTTGGGACACTCTGGAGAAAAACTGTTTTTT. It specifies CASSPSLGHSGEKLFF.

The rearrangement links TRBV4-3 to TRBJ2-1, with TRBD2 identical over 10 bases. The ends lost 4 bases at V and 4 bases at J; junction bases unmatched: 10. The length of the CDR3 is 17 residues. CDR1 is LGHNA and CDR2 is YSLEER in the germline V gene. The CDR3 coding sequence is TGCGCCAGCAGCCCCGGTAGCGGGGGGCGCACTTACAATGAGCAGTTCTTC. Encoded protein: CASSPGSGGRTYNEQFF.

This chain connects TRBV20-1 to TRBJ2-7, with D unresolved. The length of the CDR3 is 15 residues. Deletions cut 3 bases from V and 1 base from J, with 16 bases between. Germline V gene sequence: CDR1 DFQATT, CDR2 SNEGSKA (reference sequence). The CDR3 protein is CSASLPLARSYEQYF. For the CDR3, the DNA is TGCAGTGCTAGTCTCCCCTTAGCAAGATCCTACGAGCAGTACTTC.

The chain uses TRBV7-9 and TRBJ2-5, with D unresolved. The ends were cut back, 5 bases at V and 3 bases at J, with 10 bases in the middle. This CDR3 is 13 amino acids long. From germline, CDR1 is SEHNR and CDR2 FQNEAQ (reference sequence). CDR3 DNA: TGTGCCAGCAGCCGATCCGGAGAAGAGACCCAGTACTTC. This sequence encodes CASSRSGEETQYF.

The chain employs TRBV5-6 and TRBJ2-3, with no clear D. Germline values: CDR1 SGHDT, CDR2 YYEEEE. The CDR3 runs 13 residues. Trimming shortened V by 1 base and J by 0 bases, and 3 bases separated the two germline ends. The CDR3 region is CASSLSSTDTQYF. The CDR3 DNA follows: TGTGCCAGCAGCTTGTCAAGCACAGATACGCAGTATTTT.

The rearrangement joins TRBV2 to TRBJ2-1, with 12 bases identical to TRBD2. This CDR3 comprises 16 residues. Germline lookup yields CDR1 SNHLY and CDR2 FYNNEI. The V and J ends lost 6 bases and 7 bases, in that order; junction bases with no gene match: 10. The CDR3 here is CASREKTSGRPNEQFF. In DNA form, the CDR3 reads TGTGCCAGCAGGGAAAAGACTAGCGGGAGACCGAATGAGCAGTTCTTC.

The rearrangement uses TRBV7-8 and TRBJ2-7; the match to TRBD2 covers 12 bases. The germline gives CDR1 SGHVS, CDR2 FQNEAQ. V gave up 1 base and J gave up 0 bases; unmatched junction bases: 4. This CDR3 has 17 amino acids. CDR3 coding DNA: TGTGCCAGCAGCTTAGGGCTAGCGGGAGGGACCTCCTACGAGCAGTACTTC. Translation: CASSLGLAGGTSYEQYF.

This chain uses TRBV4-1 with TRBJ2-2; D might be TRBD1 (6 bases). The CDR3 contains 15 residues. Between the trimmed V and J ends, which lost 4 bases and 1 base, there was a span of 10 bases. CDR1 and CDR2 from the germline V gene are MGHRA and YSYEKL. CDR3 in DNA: TGCGCCAGCAGCCCACGGGGACAGAACACCGGGGAGCTGTTTTTT. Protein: CASSPRGQNTGELFF.

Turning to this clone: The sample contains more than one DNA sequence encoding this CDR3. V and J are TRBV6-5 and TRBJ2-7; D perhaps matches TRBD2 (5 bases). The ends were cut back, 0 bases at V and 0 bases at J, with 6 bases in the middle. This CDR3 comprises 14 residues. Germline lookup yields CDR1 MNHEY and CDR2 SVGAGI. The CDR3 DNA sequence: TGTGCCAGCAGTTACTCCCGGGGCTCCTACGAGCAGTACTTC. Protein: CASSYSRGSYEQYF.

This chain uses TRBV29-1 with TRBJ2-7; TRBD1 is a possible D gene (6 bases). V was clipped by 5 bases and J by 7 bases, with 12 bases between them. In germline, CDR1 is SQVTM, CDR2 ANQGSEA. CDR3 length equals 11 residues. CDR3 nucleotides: TGCAGCGTTACAGGGTTGTATGAGCAGTACTTC. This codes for CSVTGLYEQYF.

CDR3 region: CASSRQGNTEAFF. CDR3 bases: TGTGCCAGCAGCCGACAGGGAAACACTGAAGCTTTCTTT. V and J are TRBV7-8 and TRBJ1-1; 7 nucleotides match TRBD1. The junction had 2 bases not matched to a gene; V was cut back by 5 bases and J by 2 bases. CDR1 and CDR2 from the germline V gene are SGHVS and FQNEAQ. The CDR3 totals 13 residues.

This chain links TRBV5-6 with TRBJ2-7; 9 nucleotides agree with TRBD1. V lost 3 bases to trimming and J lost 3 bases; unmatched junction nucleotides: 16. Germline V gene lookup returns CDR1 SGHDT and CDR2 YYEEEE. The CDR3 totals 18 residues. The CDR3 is CASSSWTGATEFFYEQYF. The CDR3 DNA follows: TGTGCCAGCAGCTCTTGGACAGGGGCCACCGAATTTTTCTACGAGCAGTACTTC.

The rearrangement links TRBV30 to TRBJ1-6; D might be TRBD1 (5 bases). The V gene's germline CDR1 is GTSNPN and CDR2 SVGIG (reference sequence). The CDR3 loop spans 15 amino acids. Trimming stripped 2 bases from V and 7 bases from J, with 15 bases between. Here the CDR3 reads CAWSNIRGVNSPLHF. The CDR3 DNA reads TGTGCCTGGAGTAACATCCGGGGGGTAAATTCACCCCTCCACTTT.